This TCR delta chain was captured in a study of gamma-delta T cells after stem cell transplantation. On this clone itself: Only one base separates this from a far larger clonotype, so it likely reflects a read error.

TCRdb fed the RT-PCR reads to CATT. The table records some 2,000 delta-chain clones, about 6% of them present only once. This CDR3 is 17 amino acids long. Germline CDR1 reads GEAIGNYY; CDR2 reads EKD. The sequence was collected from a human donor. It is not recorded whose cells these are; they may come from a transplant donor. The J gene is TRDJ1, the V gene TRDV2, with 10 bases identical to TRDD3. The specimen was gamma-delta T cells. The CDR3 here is CACDTLLGDFEGDKPIF. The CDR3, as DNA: TGTGCCTGTGACACCCTACTGGGGGATTTTGAGGGGGATAAACCCATCTTT.